This is a list of T cell receptor beta chains from one sample in a study of T cells in localized non-small cell lung cancer. The protocol was immunoSEQ multiplex PCR, while the TCRdb copy is restricted to in-frame clones and leaves out a portion. This sample has about 26,000 clones, with roughly 80% found just once. The source material was peripheral blood, sampled before any cancer treatment. Source of these receptors: a man between 40 and 69 years old with stage III squamous cell lung carcinoma. Both conserved end residues are part of each CDR3. Each record gives: V gene, clone size, D gene, J gene, CDR3 protein, CDR3 DNA. A D gene is named only where the DNA matches it firmly. Some rows have no size entry. The others give once, few or many, or a class for an expanded clone.

V gene: TRBV15
clone size: -
D gene: -
J gene: TRBJ2-2
CDR3 protein: CATSRASFPGGELFF
CDR3 DNA: TGTGCCACCAGCAGAGCATCCTTTCCGGGCGGGGAGCTGTTTTTT

V gene: TRBV29-1
clone size: -
D gene: -
J gene: TRBJ1-2
CDR3 protein: CSVESGPNYGYTF
CDR3 DNA: TGCAGCGTTGAGTCTGGTCCTAACTATGGCTACACCTTC

V gene: TRBV9
clone size: few
D gene: -
J gene: TRBJ1-6
CDR3 protein: CASSPFGGYSSPLHF
CDR3 DNA: TGTGCCAGCAGCCCCTTTGGGGGATATAGTTCACCCCTCCACTTT

V gene: TRBV7-3
clone size: -
D gene: -
J gene: TRBJ1-1
CDR3 protein: CASSEGRNTEAFF
CDR3 DNA: TGTGCCAGCAGCGAGGGGAGGAACACTGAAGCTTTCTTT

V gene: TRBV6-1
clone size: once
D gene: -
J gene: TRBJ1-2
CDR3 protein: CASRPYETAGYTF
CDR3 DNA: TGTGCCAGCAGGCCATACGAGACAGCCGGCTACACCTTC

V gene: TRBV6-5
clone size: -
D gene: TRBD2
J gene: TRBJ2-1
CDR3 protein: CASSYDGGETYNEQFF
CDR3 DNA: TGTGCCAGCAGTTATGACGGGGGGGAGACCTACAATGAGCAGTTCTTC

V gene: TRBV7-7
clone size: -
D gene: -
J gene: TRBJ2-1
CDR3 protein: CASSQAISGDEQFF
CDR3 DNA: TGTGCTAGCAGCCAGGCAATCTCGGGAGACGAGCAGTTCTTC

V gene: TRBV6-6
clone size: -
D gene: TRBD1
J gene: TRBJ2-7
CDR3 protein: CASSWDRVRGYEQYF
CDR3 DNA: TGTGCCAGCAGTTGGGACAGGGTCAGGGGTTACGAGCAGTACTTC

V gene: TRBV5-4
clone size: -
D gene: TRBD1
J gene: TRBJ2-6
CDR3 protein: CASSLDRGGANVLTF
CDR3 DNA: TGTGCCAGCAGCTTGGACAGGGGTGGGGCCAACGTCCTGACTTTC

V gene: TRBV5-1
clone size: -
D gene: -
J gene: TRBJ2-3
CDR3 protein: CASSPDRLDTQYF
CDR3 DNA: TGCGCCAGCAGCCCCGACAGGTTAGATACGCAGTATTTT

V gene: TRBV28
clone size: -
D gene: TRBD1
J gene: TRBJ1-4
CDR3 protein: CASSLSTGGGEKLFF
CDR3 DNA: TGTGCCAGCAGTTTATCGACAGGGGGAGGTGAAAAACTGTTTTTT

V gene: TRBV2
clone size: -
D gene: -
J gene: TRBJ1-1
CDR3 protein: CASMVRVNTEAFF
CDR3 DNA: TGTGCCAGCATGGTCCGGGTGAACACTGAAGCTTTCTTT

V gene: TRBV10-3
clone size: few
D gene: -
J gene: TRBJ2-3
CDR3 protein: CAIKGLGLGTDTQYF
CDR3 DNA: TGTGCCATCAAGGGGCTAGGGCTGGGCACAGATACGCAGTATTTT

V gene: TRBV11-2
clone size: -
D gene: -
J gene: TRBJ1-3
CDR3 protein: CASSLVGTSGNTIYF
CDR3 DNA: TGTGCCAGCAGCTTAGTGGGAACCTCTGGAAACACCATATATTTT

V gene: TRBV12-2
clone size: -
D gene: -
J gene: TRBJ1-2
CDR3 protein: CASHTHGRQRYGYTF
CDR3 DNA: TGTGCAAGTCACACACACGGGAGACAAAGGTATGGCTACACCTTC